One sample yielded the 26 T cell receptor beta chains listed below, sequenced in a study of T cell repertoires in cytomegalovirus infection. Using its own MiXCR run on the reads, TCRdb lists one record per CDR3 protein. This sample has around 200,000 distinct CDR3 sequences; 35% to 45% occur once, and the top ten carry over 45%. Their antigen targets remain unknown. This material consisted of CD8+ T cells from cultured PBMCs, taken from culture after CMV antigen stimulation. Source of these receptors: a human donor in good health (CMV status not recorded). Some clones in this sample may be carry-over from other donors' samples.

This chain uses TRBV9 with TRBJ2-1; 9 bases line up with TRBD2. V lost 4 bases, J lost 7 bases, and 9 bases stayed unmatched. CDR3 length: 15 amino acids. In germline, CDR1 is SGDLS, CDR2 YYNGEE. CDR3 amino acids: CASSPFSGSTNEQFF. The CDR3 DNA reads TGTGCCAGCAGCCCCTTTAGCGGGAGTACGAATGAGCAGTTCTTC.

This sequence joins TRBV2 and TRBJ2-3; D is uncertain. V was cut by 7 bases and J by 2 bases, with 10 bases left in between. The CDR3 loop spans 13 amino acids. The germline CDR1 and CDR2 sequences are SNHLY and FYNNEI. The CDR3 DNA sequence: TGTGCCAGCAACTTGCCTTACACAGATACGCAGTATTTT. Residues: CASNLPYTDTQYF.

This clonotype turned up a few times. The chain has TRBV2 and TRBJ2-1, with TRBD1 matching over 9 bases. The trim removed 4 bases at V and 12 bases at J, leaving 16 bases unmatched. The CDR3 runs to 16 residues. The V gene's germline CDR1 is SNHLY and CDR2 FYNNEI. CDR3 sequence (DNA): TGTGCCAGCAGTGCTCCCGGGACAGGGAATAAACTTCGGCAGTTCTTC. It encodes CASSAPGTGNKLRQFF.

The CDR3 DNA follows: TGTGCCAGCAGTCCATCCCTTGCGGGTAGATGGACAGATACGCAGTATTTT. This encodes CASSPSLAGRWTDTQYF. The V gene is TRBV27, the J gene TRBJ2-3; D perhaps matches TRBD2 (5 bases). V lost 5 bases and J lost 3, with 21 bases in between. The CDR3 length is 17 residues. Germline lookup yields CDR1 MNHEY and CDR2 SMNVEV (reference sequence).

CDR3 bases: TGTGCCAGCAGCTTAGAGGGACGAATCTCCTATGGCTACACCTTC. Translating it yields CASSLEGRISYGYTF. The genes are TRBV7-9 and TRBJ1-2; possibly TRBD1 for D (5 bases). The germline V and J ends were trimmed by 1 base and 4 bases, with 13 bases remaining between them. The CDR3 is 15 amino acids. The V gene's germline CDR1 is SEHNR and CDR2 FQNEAQ (reference sequence).

This clonotype has only a few counts. The chain carries TRBV13 and TRBJ2-1; D is perhaps TRBD1 (6 bases). V was pared by 1 base and J by 0 bases, with 10 bases between. The CDR3 has 16 residues. Per germline, CDR1 PRHDT and CDR2 FYEKMQ (reference sequence). The CDR3 nucleotides are TGTGCCAGCAGCTTAGTGACAGGTAGCTCCTACAATGAGCAGTTCTTC. It yields the protein CASSLVTGSSYNEQFF.

V is TRBV27 and J is TRBJ2-5; D is unresolved. The germline CDR1 and CDR2 sequences are MNHEY and SMNVEV (reference sequence). The V gene lost 7 bases and the J gene lost 3 bases, with 9 bases spanning the gap. The CDR3 is 12 residues long. As DNA, the CDR3 is TGTGCCAGCACCCTAGGGAAAGAGACCCAGTACTTC. It codes for CASTLGKETQYF.

In this sample, this clonotype turned up a few times. The chain is built from TRBV7-2 and TRBJ2-7; 9 bases line up with TRBD1. Germline assignment: CDR1 SGHTA and CDR2 FQGNSA. This CDR3 has 15 amino acids. V shed 5 bases, J shed 0 bases, and the junction held 5 bases outside the gene matches. This CDR3 is CASSPGQGNSYEQYF. The CDR3 coding sequence is TGTGCCAGCAGCCCTGGACAGGGGAACTCCTACGAGCAGTACTTC.

V gene TRBV7-2 combines with J gene TRBJ1-5; TRBD1 is a possible D gene (5 bases). Trimming took off 5 bases at V and 0 bases at J, with 26 bases between the two ends. CDR3 length: 20 amino acids. Germline-derived CDR1 and CDR2 are SGHTA and FQGNSA. The CDR3 DNA is TGTGCCAGCAGCCAAGACCTTGGACAAAAACCGGGTTATAGCAATCAGCCCCAGCATTTT. Its protein is CASSQDLGQKPGYSNQPQHF.

The V and J genes are TRBV27 and TRBJ1-1; no firm D call. CDR1 and CDR2 (germline): MNHEY, SMNVEV (reference sequence). V was cut by 10 bases and J by 4 bases, with 10 bases left in between. This CDR3 region has 11 residues. Here the CDR3 reads CATEMGTEAFF. The CDR3 DNA reads as TGTGCCACCGAGATGGGCACTGAAGCTTTCTTT.

V gene TRBV29-1 combines with J gene TRBJ1-2, with a tentative D call TRBD1 (5 bases). Germline CDR1 is SQVTM and CDR2 is ANQGSEA. Trimming cost V 0 bases and J 4 bases, with 9 bases left between them. This CDR3 comprises 13 residues. The CDR3 region is CSVEDQGSYGYTF. The DNA of the CDR3 is TGCAGCGTTGAAGATCAGGGCAGCTATGGCTACACCTTC.

This clonotype appeared a few times. The chain employs TRBV7-9 and TRBJ2-7; 8 bases are shared with TRBD2. The CDR3 has 15 residues. The V gene's germline CDR1 is SEHNR and CDR2 FQNEAQ (reference sequence). Losses at the gene ends were 5 bases for V and 2 bases for J; bases not matched to a gene: 8. In nucleotides, the CDR3 is TGTGCCAGCAGCGCCTCGGGGGGGCCGGCCTACGAGCAGTACTTC. As protein: CASSASGGPAYEQYF. Based on the CDR3 plus reference TRBV7-9 and TRBJ2-7, the full variable domain is DTGVSQNPRHKITKRGQNVTFRCDPISEHNRLYWYRQTLGQGPEFLTYFQNEAQLEKSRLLSDRFSAERPKGSFSTLEIQRTEQGDSAMYLCASSASGGPAYEQYFGPGTRLTVT.

This clonotype was seen repeatedly, ten times or more. V and J are TRBV7-8 and TRBJ2-1; 9 nucleotides agree with TRBD2. The J segment lost 8 bases and the V segment lost 5 bases, leaving 7 bases of the junction unmatched. The CDR3 extends over 14 amino acids. CDR1 is SGHVS, CDR2 FQNEAQ, per germline. The chain's CDR3 is CASSHSGRRHEQFF. CDR3 sequence (DNA): TGTGCCAGCAGCCATAGCGGGAGACGACATGAGCAGTTCTTC.

This clonotype was found many times. The chain carries TRBV11-2 and TRBJ2-7, with D perhaps given as TRBD1 or TRBD2 (6 bases each). Deletions cut 5 bases from V and 3 bases from J, with 17 bases between. Germline V gives CDR1 SGHAT, CDR2 FQNNGV. This CDR3 region has 15 residues. As DNA, the CDR3 is TGTGCCAGCAGCCCCACGCAGGGGACTCACTACGAGCAGTACTTC. Protein product: CASSPTQGTHYEQYF.

This rearrangement joins TRBV7-8 to TRBJ1-6; D gene ambiguous. CDR1 and CDR2 (germline): SGHVS, FQNEAQ. The CDR3 totals 15 residues. V lost 6 bases and J lost 0, with 9 bases in between. This CDR3 reads CASRWRSSYNSPLHF. The CDR3 region has the DNA TGTGCCAGCAGGTGGAGGAGCTCCTATAATTCACCCCTCCACTTT. The whole variable domain, remainder taken from reference TRBV7-8 and TRBJ1-6, is GAGVSQSPRYKVAKRGQDVALRCDPISGHVSLFWYQQALGQGPEFLTYFQNEAQLDKSGLPSDRFFAERPEGSVSTLKIQRTQQEDSAVYLCASRWRSSYNSPLHFGNGTRLTVT.

V is TRBV7-9 and J is TRBJ1-2, with 9 bases fitting TRBD1. V lost 2 bases, J lost 7 bases, and 5 bases stayed unmatched. CDR1 and CDR2 from the germline V gene are SEHNR and FQNEAQ (reference sequence). The CDR3 runs 14 residues. Written as DNA, the CDR3 is TGTGCCAGCAGCTTAACCGACAGGGGGTCTGGCTACACCTTC. Translating it yields CASSLTDRGSGYTF.

This clonotype was detected only a few times. This chain connects TRBV7-8 to TRBJ1-4; D perhaps matches TRBD1 (6 bases). Germline loops: CDR1 SGHVS, CDR2 FQNEAQ. V shed 0 bases and J shed 7 bases, with 15 bases lying between them. CDR3 length equals 16 residues. The CDR3 region is CASSLAGRGLGEKLFF. The DNA for the CDR3 is TGTGCCAGCAGCTTAGCGGGTCGGGGGCTGGGTGAAAAACTGTTTTTT. The full variable domain, completed using reference TRBV7-8 and TRBJ1-4, is GAGVSQSPRYKVAKRGQDVALRCDPISGHVSLFWYQQALGQGPEFLTYFQNEAQLDKSGLPSDRFFAERPEGSVSTLKIQRTQQEDSAVYLCASSLAGRGLGEKLFFGSGTQLSVL.

A few counts support this clonotype. The rearrangement joins TRBV4-1 to TRBJ1-1; D might be TRBD1 (6 bases). CDR3 length: 15 amino acids. Germline CDR1 is MGHRA and CDR2 is YSYEKL. With 5 bases removed from V and 0 bases from J, the gap between germline ends came to 13 bases. CDR3 sequence reads: CASSLTGTMNTEAFF. The CDR3 nucleotides read TGCGCCAGCAGCTTGACCGGGACAATGAACACTGAAGCTTTCTTT.

A few counts support this clonotype. This CDR3 is CASSEGTGAAYTQYF. DNA of the CDR3: TGTGCCAGCAGTGAAGGGACAGGCGCTGCCTATACGCAGTATTTT. The chain has TRBV6-1 and TRBJ2-3; 7 bases align to TRBD1. The junction had 8 bases not matched to a gene; V was cut back by 1 base and J by 7 bases. Germline V gene lookup returns CDR1 MNHNS and CDR2 SASEGT. The CDR3 runs 15 residues.

This clonotype appeared a single time. This chain joins TRBV4-1 and TRBJ2-1, with D unclear. Trimming removed 3 bases from V and 0 bases from J, with 18 bases in between. The CDR3 length is 18 residues. Per germline, CDR1 MGHRA and CDR2 YSYEKL. The CDR3 loop is CASSQTTGYKSSYNEQFF. The CDR3 DNA reads as TGCGCCAGCAGCCAGACCACGGGCTACAAAAGCTCCTACAATGAGCAGTTCTTC.

This chain uses TRBV11-3 with TRBJ2-1; D is possibly TRBD2 (5 bases). The CDR3 is 14 residues long. The V end was cut by 5 bases, the J end by 6 bases, with 14 bases between. The germline CDR1 and CDR2 sequences are SGHNT and YENEEA. The CDR3 DNA follows: TGTGCCAGCAGCACCAGGACTGGCCCCAATGAGCAGTTCTTC. Its translation is CASSTRTGPNEQFF.

This clonotype showed up many times. The J gene is TRBJ2-7, the V gene TRBV12-3 or TRBV12-4, with 9 nucleotides matching TRBD1. The trim removed 6 bases at V and 2 bases at J, leaving 5 bases unmatched. The CDR3 length is 14 residues. CDR3 sequence reads: CASSSGTGPYEQYF. DNA for the CDR3: TGTGCCAGCAGCTCCGGGACAGGGCCCTACGAGCAGTACTTC.

The sample holds a few counts of this clonotype. This chain connects TRBV27 to TRBJ2-7; no firm D call. The CDR3 runs 16 residues. Germline V gene data show CDR1 as MNHEY and CDR2 as SMNVEV (reference sequence). V lost 0 bases and J 3 bases, leaving 15 bases between the germline ends. This chain's CDR3 is CASSLSQSHMGYEQYF. The CDR3 nucleotides read TGTGCCAGCAGTTTATCACAGAGCCATATGGGCTACGAGCAGTACTTC.

This clonotype showed up just a few times. This chain links TRBV7-3 with TRBJ2-1; 12 nucleotides align to TRBD2. The CDR3 extends over 15 amino acids. The V segment lost 5 bases and the J segment 7 bases; nucleotides outside the gene matches: 6. Germline loops: CDR1 SGHTA, CDR2 FQGTGA. Here the CDR3 reads CASSPSGGALNEQFF. CDR3 DNA sequence: TGTGCCAGCAGCCCTAGCGGGGGGGCTTTAAATGAGCAGTTCTTC. Together with reference TRBV7-3 and TRBJ2-1, the CDR3 gives the full variable domain: GAGVSQTPSNKVTEKGKYVELRCDPISGHTALYWYRQSLGQGPEFLIYFQGTGAADDSGLPNDRFFAVRPEGSVSTLKIQRTERGDSAVYLCASSPSGGALNEQFFGPGTRLTVL.

This clonotype showed up many times. This rearrangement joins TRBV12-3 or TRBV12-4 to TRBJ1-1; D gene ambiguous. This CDR3 comprises 17 residues. V was trimmed by 4 bases and J by 1 base, leaving 19 bases between them. For the CDR3, the DNA is TGTGCCAGCAGTTACACTTCCGCGACATCGAAGAACACTGAAGCTTTCTTT. Translation: CASSYTSATSKNTEAFF.

V gene TRBV7-6 combines with J gene TRBJ2-3; TRBD2 matches 10 bases. From germline, CDR1 is SGHVS and CDR2 FNYEAQ. The CDR3 extends over 17 amino acids. In DNA, the CDR3 is TGTGCTATAGCCGCTAGCGGGGGCCTTTTCAGCACAGATACGCAGTATTTT. This gives the protein CAIAASGGLFSTDTQYF.